The next 3 T cell receptor beta chains were all read from a single sample in a study of blood T cell repertoires in COVID-19. Clones were read by immunoSEQ multiplex PCR, and TCRdb kept only the in-frame ones, dropping some. The profile shows a few hundred thousand clones, around 84% of them singletons. The sequenced sample consisted of peripheral blood. Receptor source: a man aged 55 to 70 with acute or convalescent COVID-19.

The chain recombines TRBV27 with TRBJ2-5; D is undetermined. V was clipped by 1 base and J by 3 bases, with 15 bases between them. In germline, CDR1 is MNHEY, CDR2 SMNVEV (reference sequence). This CDR3 has 16 residues. CDR3 amino acids: CASSLWPPRTEETQYF. In DNA form, the CDR3 reads TGTGCCAGCAGTTTATGGCCCCCCCGAACCGAAGAGACCCAGTACTTC.

The genes are TRBV6-4 and TRBJ2-1; 12 nucleotides match TRBD2. V lost 4 bases to trimming and J lost 5 bases; unmatched junction nucleotides: 6. The germline gives CDR1 MRHNA, CDR2 SNTAGT. This CDR3 has 16 amino acids. CDR3 DNA sequence: TGTGCCAGCAGTGCCGAGGGACTAGCGGGTAACAATGAGCAGTTCTTC. This codes for CASSAEGLAGNNEQFF.

V and J are TRBV5-8 and TRBJ2-5; 12 bases are shared with TRBD2. The ends lost 3 bases at V and 9 bases at J; junction bases unmatched: 12. The CDR3 has 16 amino acids. Germline V gene sequence: CDR1 SGHTS, CDR2 YDEGEE. The DNA for the CDR3 is TGTGCCAGCAGCTCCGGACTAGCGGGGCCCACCGGGGCCCAGTACTTC. Amino acid sequence: CASSSGLAGPTGAQYF.